These 28 T cell receptor beta chains were sequenced from one sample in a study of T cells in Graves' hyperthyroidism and ophthalmopathy. TCR beta CDR3 sequences were amplified from RNA transcripts. The HTBI primer set was used in a first-round RT-PCR of the TCR CDR3. TCRdb re-called the multiplex PCR reads through MiXCR, storing one row per CDR3 protein. The sample shows some 380,000 distinct CDR3 sequences, about 14% of them seen only once. The sequenced material came from blood. The receptors here all came from a man aged 25 to 40 with Graves' hyperthyroidism that later progressed to Graves' ophthalmopathy.

This clonotype has at least ten counts. This chain connects TRBV6-1 to TRBJ2-2, with D unresolved. The V end was cut by 5 bases, the J end by 4 bases, with 11 bases between. The CDR3 runs to 14 residues. Looked up from germline, CDR1 is MNHNS and CDR2 is SASEGT. The CDR3 spells CASSWIERTGELFF. The CDR3 DNA sequence: TGTGCCAGCAGTTGGATAGAACGCACCGGGGAGCTGTTTTTT.

This clonotype was seen many times. The chain couples TRBV27 to TRBJ2-3, with D possibly TRBD2 on 5 matching bases. Germline values: CDR1 MNHEY, CDR2 SMNVEV (reference sequence). This CDR3 contains 14 residues. Trimming shortened V by 6 bases and J by 4 bases, and 14 bases separated the two germline ends. DNA for the CDR3: TGTGCCAGCAGAGCCCGGGGTGGGGCAGATACGCAGTATTTT. It specifies CASRARGGADTQYF.

This clonotype has only a few counts. The CDR3 spells CASSPTGGDSETQYF. CDR3 nucleotides: TGTGCCAGCAGCCCGACAGGGGGGGATTCAGAGACCCAGTACTTC. The V gene is TRBV11-2, the J gene TRBJ2-5; TRBD1 matches at 9 bases. V gave up 5 bases and J gave up 4 bases; unmatched junction bases: 8. The CDR3 contains 15 residues. Germline V gene data show CDR1 as SGHAT and CDR2 as FQNNGV.

V and J are TRBV29-1 and TRBJ2-4; maybe TRBD1 (5 bases). This CDR3 spans 13 amino acids. Germline CDR1 SQVTM, CDR2 ANQGSEA. Trimming removed 3 bases from V and 6 bases from J, with 12 bases in between. This chain's CDR3 is CSVERWGVNIQYF. CDR3 DNA: TGCAGCGTTGAGAGGTGGGGCGTAAACATTCAGTACTTC.

This clonotype has more than one count but fewer than ten. The V and J genes are TRBV3-1 and TRBJ2-1; 10 bases line up with TRBD1. The CDR3 extends over 15 amino acids. The germline gives CDR1 LGHDT, CDR2 YNNKEL (reference sequence). Trimming cost V 4 bases and J 7 bases; bases outside gene matches: 7. Here the CDR3 reads CASSLGQGSMNEQFF. CDR3 DNA sequence: TGTGCCAGCAGCCTGGGACAGGGGTCAATGAATGAGCAGTTCTTC.

This clonotype was observed a few times. CDR3 sequence: CASSPTSGQRQPQHF. CDR3 sequence (DNA): TGTGCCAGCAGCCCAACGTCGGGACAGCGGCAGCCCCAGCATTTT. The chain carries TRBV7-2 and TRBJ1-5, with 7 bases aligning to TRBD1. The CDR3 has 15 amino acids. Germline CDR1 SGHTA, CDR2 FQGNSA. The V gene end was trimmed by 5 bases and the J gene end by 7 bases; junction bases not matched to a gene: 11.

This clonotype was observed many times. The chain is built from TRBV27 and TRBJ1-4, with D perhaps TRBD1 (6 bases). Trimming removed 2 bases at V and 8 bases at J, with 12 bases between. CDR3 length: 14 amino acids. Germline loops: CDR1 MNHEY, CDR2 SMNVEV (reference sequence). The CDR3 protein is CASSLQGRGEKLFF. DNA for the CDR3: TGTGCCAGCAGTTTACAGGGGCGCGGGGAAAAACTGTTTTTT.

The CDR3 sequence is CASAGGDIQYF. For the CDR3, the DNA is TGTGCCAGCGCTGGGGGGGACATTCAGTACTTC. The rearrangement links TRBV2 to TRBJ2-4; 7 nucleotides align to TRBD2. CDR3 length: 11 amino acids. Per germline, CDR1 SNHLY and CDR2 FYNNEI. J lost 8 bases, V lost 8 bases, and 3 bases had no gene match.

This clonotype showed up just a few times. The chain couples TRBV20-1 to TRBJ2-5, with TRBD1 identical over 7 bases. The length of the CDR3 is 13 residues. Germline values: CDR1 DFQATT, CDR2 SNEGSKA (reference sequence). The junction had 6 bases not matched to a gene; V was cut back by 5 bases and J by 3 bases. CDR3 sequence: CSASRTGKETQYF. CDR3 coding DNA: TGCAGTGCTTCCCGGACAGGCAAAGAGACCCAGTACTTC.

A note on this clonotype: The junction does not match germline at one end; this may be a read error. The J gene is TRBJ2-1, the V gene TRBV27; 13 nucleotides agree with TRBD2. The germline CDR1 and CDR2 sequences are MNHEY and SMNVEV (reference sequence). This CDR3 is 15 amino acids long. The CDR3 is CASNAGLAGNNGQFF. In nucleotides, the CDR3 is TGTGCCAGCAATGCGGGACTAGCGGGGAACAATGGGCAGTTCTTC.

In its sample, this clonotype was seen many times. The CDR3 nucleotides read TGTGCCAGCAGTTTTGCAGGGGGAAACTATGGCTACACCTTC. Translating it yields CASSFAGGNYGYTF. V is TRBV12-3 or TRBV12-4 and J is TRBJ1-2, with 7 bases matching TRBD1. This CDR3 spans 14 amino acids. V trimming: 3 bases; J trimming: 2 bases; junction bases outside the gene matches: 3.

The DNA for the CDR3 is TGCGCCAGCAGACCACAGGACACCGGGGAGCTGTTTTTT. Residues: CASRPQDTGELFF. The V call is TRBV5-1, the J call TRBJ2-2; D possibly corresponds to TRBD1 (5 bases). The CDR3 is made up of 13 amino acids. Trimming took off 5 bases at V and 3 bases at J, with 8 bases between the two ends. Per germline, CDR1 SGHRS and CDR2 YFSETQ.

CDR3 region: CASSPVVAGESEQFF. The DNA for the CDR3 is TGTGCCAGCAGCCCCGTGGTAGCGGGCGAATCGGAGCAGTTCTTC. The genes are TRBV6-1 and TRBJ2-1; 7 bases are shared with TRBD2. CDR3 size: 15 residues. Germline V lookup: CDR1 MNHNS, CDR2 SASEGT. V shed 6 bases, J shed 10 bases, and the junction held 15 bases outside the gene matches.

This clonotype was counted between two and nine times. This chain connects TRBV28 to TRBJ1-5, with D possibly being TRBD1 (5 bases). The V end lost 3 bases, the J end lost 6 bases, and 12 bases lay between the germline ends. Germline values: CDR1 MDHEN, CDR2 SYDVKM. The CDR3 covers 14 residues. The CDR3 loop reads CASSFTGVTQPQHF. CDR3 coding DNA: TGTGCCAGCAGTTTTACGGGGGTGACTCAGCCCCAGCATTTT.

Ten or more counts support this clonotype. The chain uses TRBV6-1 and TRBJ1-5; perhaps TRBD1 as D (5 bases). With 9 bases removed from V and 2 bases from J, the gap between germline ends came to 14 bases. Germline loops: CDR1 MNHNS, CDR2 SASEGT. CDR3 size: 14 residues. In DNA form, the CDR3 reads TGTGCCAGTCGGGGCTGGTCGGGCAATCAGCCCCAGCATTTT. Translation: CASRGWSGNQPQHF.

This clonotype showed up just a few times. The chain employs TRBV6-1 and TRBJ1-5; D might be TRBD1 (5 bases). This CDR3 is built from 13 residues. Trimming took off 10 bases at V and 0 bases at J, with 10 bases between the two ends. Germline CDR1 is MNHNS and CDR2 is SASEGT. CDR3: CATSTVSNQPQHF. DNA for the CDR3: TGTGCCACCTCGACAGTTAGCAATCAGCCCCAGCATTTT.

This clonotype was observed at least ten times. The chain uses TRBV9 and TRBJ2-7; 7 bases fit TRBD2. The junction had 6 bases not matched to a gene; V was cut back by 0 bases and J by 3 bases. This CDR3 is 15 amino acids long. Germline V gives CDR1 SGDLS, CDR2 YYNGEE. The CDR3 region has the DNA TGTGCCAGCAGCGTAGGCACCGGGACTAACTACGAGCAGTACTTC. Its protein product is CASSVGTGTNYEQYF.

This clonotype has only one observation. The chain recombines TRBV11-2 with TRBJ2-1; 12 nucleotides match TRBD2. With 1 base clipped from V and 9 bases from J, the junction kept 7 bases outside the gene matches. The V gene's germline CDR1 is SGHAT and CDR2 FQNNGV. The CDR3 covers 16 residues. Here the CDR3 DNA reads TGTGCCAGCAGCTTAGTACTAGCGGGGGGCCGTACTGAGCAGTTCTTC. Translation: CASSLVLAGGRTEQFF. Based on the CDR3 plus reference TRBV11-2 and TRBJ2-1, the full variable domain is EAGVAQSPRYKIIEKRQSVAFWCNPISGHATLYWYQQILGQGPKLLIQFQNNGVVDDSQLPKDRFSAERLKGVDSTLKIQPAKLEDSAVYLCASSLVLAGGRTEQFFGPGTRLTVL.

CDR3 sequence (DNA): TGTGCCAGCAGTGCCCCCAGGGGGCGCCTCACTGAAGCTTTCTTT. It yields the protein CASSAPRGRLTEAFF. The rearrangement uses TRBV6-2 or TRBV6-3 and TRBJ1-1; 8 bases match TRBD1. The V and J ends lost 5 bases and 4 bases, in that order; junction bases with no gene match: 9. Germline CDR1 reads MNHEY; CDR2 reads SVGEGT. CDR3 size: 15 residues.

This clonotype was counted many times. This chain connects TRBV6-2 or TRBV6-3 to TRBJ1-5; perhaps TRBD1 as D (6 bases). Germline assignment: CDR1 MNHEY and CDR2 SVGEGT. There are 14 residues in the CDR3. Trimming took 2 bases from V and 4 from J, leaving 9 bases between them. The CDR3 protein is CASSYTGQNQPQHF. The DNA of the CDR3 is TGTGCCAGCAGTTACACCGGACAGAATCAGCCCCAGCATTTT.

This chain joins TRBV6-1 and TRBJ1-5; 9 bases align to TRBD1. The CDR3 runs to 16 residues. Germline values: CDR1 MNHNS, CDR2 SASEGT. The ends lost 5 bases at V and 6 bases at J; junction bases unmatched: 11. The CDR3 is CASSPTDRGWPQPQHF. Here the CDR3 DNA reads TGTGCCAGCAGTCCCACCGACAGGGGGTGGCCTCAGCCCCAGCATTTT.

This clonotype has ten or more counts. This sequence joins TRBV12-3 or TRBV12-4 and TRBJ2-2, with a tentative D call TRBD1 (5 bases). The length of the CDR3 is 13 residues. The ends were cut back, 3 bases at V and 5 bases at J, with 7 bases in the middle. The CDR3 spells CASSFRETGELFF. In DNA form, the CDR3 reads TGTGCCAGCAGTTTCAGGGAAACCGGGGAGCTGTTTTTT.

This clonotype appeared many times. V gene TRBV20-1 combines with J gene TRBJ2-7; TRBD1 agrees at 7 bases. This CDR3 has 15 amino acids. In germline, CDR1 is DFQATT, CDR2 SNEGSKA (reference sequence). V dropped 1 base and J dropped 3; count of bases not matched to a gene: 9. The CDR3 region has the DNA TGCAGTGCTAGAGGGGAGACAGGGACCGACTACGAGCAGTACTTC. It codes for CSARGETGTDYEQYF.

This clonotype has at least ten counts. The chain recombines TRBV6-1 with TRBJ1-2, with D possibly being TRBD1 (5 bases). The CDR3 is 14 residues long. Germline V gene sequence: CDR1 MNHNS, CDR2 SASEGT. Trimming pared 2 bases from V and 5 bases from J, leaving 12 bases between. The CDR3 sequence is CASSEIGTGYGYTF. The DNA of the CDR3 is TGTGCCAGCAGTGAAATCGGGACGGGGTATGGCTACACCTTC.

The table lists this clonotype with many counts. The chain recombines TRBV2 with TRBJ1-2, with TRBD1 as a possible D gene (5 bases). CDR1 is SNHLY and CDR2 is FYNNEI in the germline V gene. The CDR3 contains 12 residues. Trimming removed 6 bases at V and 5 bases at J, with 10 bases between. CDR3: CASRETVYGYTF. CDR3 sequence (DNA): TGTGCCAGCAGGGAGACAGTTTATGGCTACACCTTC.

The V call is TRBV29-1, the J call TRBJ1-2, with D maybe TRBD1 (6 bases). Per germline, CDR1 SQVTM and CDR2 ANQGSEA. V dropped 6 bases and J dropped 7 bases, with 15 bases sitting between them. CDR3 length: 12 residues. CDR3 DNA: TGCAGCGTGGACGGGACAAGGAGTGGCTACACCTTC. Its translation: CSVDGTRSGYTF.

V is TRBV9 and J is TRBJ1-6; possible D gene TRBD1, 6 bases. Trimming cost V 0 bases and J 9 bases, with 10 bases left between them. Germline V CDR1 and CDR2: SGDLS, YYNGEE. CDR3 length equals 14 residues. The CDR3 is CASSVEQGGSPLHF. CDR3 DNA sequence: TGTGCCAGCAGCGTAGAACAGGGAGGTTCACCCCTCCACTTT.

For this clonotype: Relative to the germline gene, one junction end is altered; a read error may explain this. The chain combines TRBV20-1 with TRBJ2-3; 7 bases match TRBD1. CDR3 length: 14 residues. From germline, CDR1 is DFQATT and CDR2 SNEGSKA (reference sequence). CDR3 in DNA: TGCAGTGCTAGTTACTACAGGGGCGCAGATACGGAGTATTTT. Protein product: CSASYYRGADTEYF.